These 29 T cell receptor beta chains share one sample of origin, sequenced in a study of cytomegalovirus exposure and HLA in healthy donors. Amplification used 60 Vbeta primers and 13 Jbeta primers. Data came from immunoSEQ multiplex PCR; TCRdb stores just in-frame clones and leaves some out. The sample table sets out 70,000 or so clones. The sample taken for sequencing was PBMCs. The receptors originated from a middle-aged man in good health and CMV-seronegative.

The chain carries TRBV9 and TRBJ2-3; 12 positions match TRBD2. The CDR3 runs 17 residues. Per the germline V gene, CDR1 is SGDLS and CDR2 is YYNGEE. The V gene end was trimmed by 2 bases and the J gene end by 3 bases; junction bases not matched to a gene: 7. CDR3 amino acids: CASSVGLAGMRTDTQYF. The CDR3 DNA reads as TGTGCCAGCAGCGTTGGACTAGCGGGAATGAGAACAGATACGCAGTATTTT.

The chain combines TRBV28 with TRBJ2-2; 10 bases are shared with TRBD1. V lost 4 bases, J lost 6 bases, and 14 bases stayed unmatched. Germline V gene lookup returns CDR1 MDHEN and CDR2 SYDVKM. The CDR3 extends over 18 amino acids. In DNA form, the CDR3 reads TGTGCCAGCAGTTCCTATTTAGGGGACAGGGGTTCATCCGGGGAGCTGTTTTTT. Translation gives CASSSYLGDRGSSGELFF.

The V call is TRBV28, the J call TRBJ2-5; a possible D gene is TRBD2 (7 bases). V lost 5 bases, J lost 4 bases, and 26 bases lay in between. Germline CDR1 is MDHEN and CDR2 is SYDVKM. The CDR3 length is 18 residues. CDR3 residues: CASSANRKGGSPPETQYF. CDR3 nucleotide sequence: TGTGCCAGCAGTGCCAACCGGAAGGGGGGGAGCCCCCCAGAGACCCAGTACTTC.

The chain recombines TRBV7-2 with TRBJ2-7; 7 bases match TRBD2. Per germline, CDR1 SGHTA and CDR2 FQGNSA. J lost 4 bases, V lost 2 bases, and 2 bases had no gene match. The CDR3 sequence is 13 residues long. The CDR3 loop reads CASSLSSGYEQYF. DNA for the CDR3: TGTGCCAGCAGCTTATCTAGCGGATACGAGCAGTACTTC.

The CDR3 loop reads CASSPWGGTGPNGYEQYF. The CDR3, as DNA: TGTGCCAGCAGTCCCTGGGGGGGGACAGGCCCCAACGGATACGAGCAGTACTTC. V and J are TRBV28 and TRBJ2-7; TRBD1 is a possible D gene (8 bases). The CDR3 contains 18 residues. Germline CDR1 MDHEN, CDR2 SYDVKM. Trimming stripped 5 bases from V and 4 bases from J, with 27 bases between.

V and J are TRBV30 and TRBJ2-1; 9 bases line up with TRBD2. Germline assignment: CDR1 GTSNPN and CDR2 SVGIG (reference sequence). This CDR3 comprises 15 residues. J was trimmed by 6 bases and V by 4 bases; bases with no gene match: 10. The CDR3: CAWKRGSGSSNEQFF. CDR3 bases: TGTGCCTGGAAACGTGGTAGCGGGAGCAGCAATGAGCAGTTCTTC.

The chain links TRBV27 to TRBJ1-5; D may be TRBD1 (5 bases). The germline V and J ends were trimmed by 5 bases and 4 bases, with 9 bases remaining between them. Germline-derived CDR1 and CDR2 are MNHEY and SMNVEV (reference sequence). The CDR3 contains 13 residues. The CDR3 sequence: CASSHPGNQPQHF. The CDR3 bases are TGTGCCAGCAGTCACCCAGGGAATCAGCCCCAGCATTTT.

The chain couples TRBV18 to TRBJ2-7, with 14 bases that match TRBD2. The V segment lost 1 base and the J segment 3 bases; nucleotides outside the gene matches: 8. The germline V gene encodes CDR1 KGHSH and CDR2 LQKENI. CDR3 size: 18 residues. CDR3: CASSPRGLAGEGSYEQYF. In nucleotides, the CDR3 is TGTGCCAGCTCACCACGGGGACTAGCGGGAGAGGGGAGCTACGAGCAGTACTTC.

The CDR3 nucleotides are TGTGCCAGCAGTTACTTAGCGGGGGGTTCCTACAATGAGCAGTTCTTC. Its translation: CASSYLAGGSYNEQFF. This sequence joins TRBV6-5 and TRBJ2-1; 10 bases are a match to TRBD2. The germline V gene encodes CDR1 MNHEY and CDR2 SVGAGI. Trimming at V came to 1 base and at J to 1 base, leaving 1 base not matched to a gene. This CDR3 region has 16 residues.

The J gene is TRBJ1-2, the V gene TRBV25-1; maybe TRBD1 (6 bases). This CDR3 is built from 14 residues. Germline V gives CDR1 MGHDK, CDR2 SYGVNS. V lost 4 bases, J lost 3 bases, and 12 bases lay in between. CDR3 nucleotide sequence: TGTGCCAGCAGTGGGACAGAATGGGACTATGGCTACACCTTC. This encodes CASSGTEWDYGYTF.

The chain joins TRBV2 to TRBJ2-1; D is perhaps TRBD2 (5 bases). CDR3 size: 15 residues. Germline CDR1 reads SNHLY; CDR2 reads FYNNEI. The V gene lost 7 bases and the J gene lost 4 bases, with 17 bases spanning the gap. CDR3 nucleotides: TGTGCCAGCAATCTTGAGACATCGGGGTACAATGAGCAGTTCTTC. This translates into CASNLETSGYNEQFF.

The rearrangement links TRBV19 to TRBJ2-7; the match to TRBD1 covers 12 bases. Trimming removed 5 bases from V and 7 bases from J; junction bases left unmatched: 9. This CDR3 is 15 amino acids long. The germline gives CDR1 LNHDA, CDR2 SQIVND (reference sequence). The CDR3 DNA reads TGTGCCAGTAGTGTAACCGGGACAGGGGGCCGGGAGCAGTACTTC. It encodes CASSVTGTGGREQYF.

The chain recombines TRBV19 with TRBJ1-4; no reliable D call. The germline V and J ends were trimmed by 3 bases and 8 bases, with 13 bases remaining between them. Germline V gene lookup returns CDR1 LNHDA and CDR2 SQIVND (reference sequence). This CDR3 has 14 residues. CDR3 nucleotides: TGTGCCAGTAGTATCGGAGGTGCGTCGGAAAAACTGTTTTTT. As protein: CASSIGGASEKLFF.

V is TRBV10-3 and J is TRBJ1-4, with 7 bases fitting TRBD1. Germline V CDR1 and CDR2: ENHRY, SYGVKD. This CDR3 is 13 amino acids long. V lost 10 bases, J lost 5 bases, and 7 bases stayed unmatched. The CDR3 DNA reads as TGTGCCACAAACAGGGGCTCGAATGAAAAACTGTTTTTT. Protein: CATNRGSNEKLFF.

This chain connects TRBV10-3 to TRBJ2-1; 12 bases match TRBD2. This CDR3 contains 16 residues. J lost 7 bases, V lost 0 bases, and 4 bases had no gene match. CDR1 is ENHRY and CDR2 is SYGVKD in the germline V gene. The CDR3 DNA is TGTGCCATCAGTGAGTCTCCTAGCGGGGGGGCAAATGAGCAGTTCTTC. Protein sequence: CAISESPSGGANEQFF.

The CDR3 DNA sequence: TGTGCCAGCAGCTTAGCCCCGACAGGCTCTGGAAACACCATATATTTT. This translates into CASSLAPTGSGNTIYF. The rearrangement uses TRBV7-6 and TRBJ1-3; a possible D gene is TRBD1 (6 bases). V lost 0 bases to trimming and J lost 0 bases, with 9 bases between them. The germline CDR1 and CDR2 sequences are SGHVS and FNYEAQ. The CDR3 has 16 amino acids.

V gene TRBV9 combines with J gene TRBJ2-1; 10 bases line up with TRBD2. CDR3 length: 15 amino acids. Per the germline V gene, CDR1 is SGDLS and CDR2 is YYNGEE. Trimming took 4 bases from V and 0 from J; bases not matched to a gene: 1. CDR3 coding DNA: TGTGCCAGCAGCACTAGCGGGGCCTCCTACAATGAGCAGTTCTTC. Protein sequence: CASSTSGASYNEQFF.

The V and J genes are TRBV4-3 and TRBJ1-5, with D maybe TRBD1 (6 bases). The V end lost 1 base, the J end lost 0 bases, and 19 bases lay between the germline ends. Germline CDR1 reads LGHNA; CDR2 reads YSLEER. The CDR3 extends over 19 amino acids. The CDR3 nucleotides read TGCGCCAGCAGCCAAGTTTGGCCAGGGGTGGCCTATAGCAATCAGCCCCAGCATTTT. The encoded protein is CASSQVWPGVAYSNQPQHF.

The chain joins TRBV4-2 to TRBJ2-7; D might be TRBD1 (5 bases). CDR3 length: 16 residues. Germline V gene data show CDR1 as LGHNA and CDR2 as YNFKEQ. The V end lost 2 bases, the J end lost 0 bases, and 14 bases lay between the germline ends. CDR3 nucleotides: TGTGCCAGCAGCCAATATCTTACAGGTAGCTCCTACGAGCAGTACTTC. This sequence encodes CASSQYLTGSSYEQYF.

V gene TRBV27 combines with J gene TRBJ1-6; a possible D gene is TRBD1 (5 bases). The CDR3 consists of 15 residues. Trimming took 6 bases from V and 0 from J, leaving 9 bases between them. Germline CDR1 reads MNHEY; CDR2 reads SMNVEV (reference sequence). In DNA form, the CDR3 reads TGTGCCAGCAGCACAGGCAGCTCCTATAATTCACCCCTCCACTTT. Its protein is CASSTGSSYNSPLHF.

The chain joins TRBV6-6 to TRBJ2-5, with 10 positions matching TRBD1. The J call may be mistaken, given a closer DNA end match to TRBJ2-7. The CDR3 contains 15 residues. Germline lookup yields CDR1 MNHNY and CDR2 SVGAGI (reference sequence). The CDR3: CASSRDRGRAYEQYF. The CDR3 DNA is TGTGCCAGCAGCCGCGACAGGGGGCGCGCCTACGAGCAGTACTTC.

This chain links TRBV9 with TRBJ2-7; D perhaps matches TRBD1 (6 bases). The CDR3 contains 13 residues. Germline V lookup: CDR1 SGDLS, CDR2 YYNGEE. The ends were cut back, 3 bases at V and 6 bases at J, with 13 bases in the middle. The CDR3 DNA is TGTGCCAGCAGCGCCTCCACAGGGCTCGAGCAGTACTTC. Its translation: CASSASTGLEQYF.

DNA for the CDR3: TGCGCCAGCAGCAGGGGGACAGGGCGTTTCTCTGGGGCCAACGTCCTGACTTTC. Amino acids: CASSRGTGRFSGANVLTF. The chain uses TRBV4-3 and TRBJ2-6; TRBD1 aligns across 9 bases. The CDR3 consists of 18 residues. Germline V lookup: CDR1 LGHNA, CDR2 YSLEER. V shed 5 bases and J 0 bases; nucleotides not matched to a gene: 8.

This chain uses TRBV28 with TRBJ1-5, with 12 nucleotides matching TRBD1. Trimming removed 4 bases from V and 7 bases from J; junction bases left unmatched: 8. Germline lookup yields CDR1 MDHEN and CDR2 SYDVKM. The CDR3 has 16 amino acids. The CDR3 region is CASSSPGQGARQPQHF. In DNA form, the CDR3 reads TGTGCCAGCAGTTCCCCGGGACAGGGGGCGCGGCAGCCCCAGCATTTT.

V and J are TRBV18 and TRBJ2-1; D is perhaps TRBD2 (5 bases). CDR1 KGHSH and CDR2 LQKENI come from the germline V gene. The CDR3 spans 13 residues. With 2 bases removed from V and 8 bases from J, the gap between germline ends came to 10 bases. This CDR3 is CASSPVLADEQFF. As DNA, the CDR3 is TGTGCCAGCTCACCAGTCCTAGCCGATGAGCAGTTCTTC.

The CDR3 reads CASSRVRRTDNEKLFF. As DNA, the CDR3 is TGCGCCAGCAGCCGAGTCCGAAGGACAGATAATGAAAAACTGTTTTTT. V usage is TRBV4-3 and J usage is TRBJ1-4, with D perhaps TRBD1 (6 bases). V gave up 4 bases and J gave up 4 bases, with 16 bases separating them. Germline V lookup: CDR1 LGHNA, CDR2 YSLEER. This CDR3 is built from 16 residues.

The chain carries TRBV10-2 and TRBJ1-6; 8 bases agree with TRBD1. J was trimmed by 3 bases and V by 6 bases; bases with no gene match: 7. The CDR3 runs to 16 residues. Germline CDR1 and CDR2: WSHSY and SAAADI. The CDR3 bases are TGCGCCAGCAGACCGGGACAGGCGGGCTATAATTCACCCCTCCACTTT. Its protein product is CASRPGQAGYNSPLHF.

CDR3 coding DNA: TGTGCCAGCAGCCAAGAAACGGGGACTAACAATGAAAAACTGTTTTTT. It encodes CASSQETGTNNEKLFF. The J gene is TRBJ1-4, the V gene TRBV14, with D tentatively TRBD1 (5 bases). This CDR3 has 16 residues. The V end was cut by 0 bases, the J end by 5 bases, with 13 bases between. The V gene's germline CDR1 is SGHDN and CDR2 FVKESK.

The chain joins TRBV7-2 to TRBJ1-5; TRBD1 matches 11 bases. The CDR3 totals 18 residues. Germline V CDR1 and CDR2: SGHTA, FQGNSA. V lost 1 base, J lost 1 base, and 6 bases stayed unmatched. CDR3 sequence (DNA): TGTGCCAGCAGCTTAGTCGCAGGACAGGGGGCAAGCAATCAGCCCCAGCATTTT. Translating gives CASSLVAGQGASNQPQHF.